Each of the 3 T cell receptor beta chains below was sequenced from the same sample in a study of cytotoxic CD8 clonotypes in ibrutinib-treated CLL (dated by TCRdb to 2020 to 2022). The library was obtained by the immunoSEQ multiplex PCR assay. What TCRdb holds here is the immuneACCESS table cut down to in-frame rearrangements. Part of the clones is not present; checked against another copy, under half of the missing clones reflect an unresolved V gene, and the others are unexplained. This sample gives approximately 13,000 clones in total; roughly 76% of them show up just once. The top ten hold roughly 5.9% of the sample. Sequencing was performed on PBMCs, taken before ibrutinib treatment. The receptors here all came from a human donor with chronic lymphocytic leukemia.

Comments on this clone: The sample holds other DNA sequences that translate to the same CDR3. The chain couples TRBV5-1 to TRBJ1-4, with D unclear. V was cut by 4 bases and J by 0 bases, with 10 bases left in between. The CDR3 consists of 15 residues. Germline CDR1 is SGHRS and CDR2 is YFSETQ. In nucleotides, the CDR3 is TGCGCCAGCAGCCCTGGGAGCGCAACTAATGAAAAACTGTTTTTT. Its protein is CASSPGSATNEKLFF. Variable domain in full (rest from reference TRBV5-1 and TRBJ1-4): KAGVTQTPRYLIKTRGQQVTLSCSPISGHRSVSWYQQTPGQGLQFLFEYFSETQRNKGNFPGRFSGRQFSNSRSEMNVSTLELGDSALYLCASSPGSATNEKLFFGSGTQLSVL.

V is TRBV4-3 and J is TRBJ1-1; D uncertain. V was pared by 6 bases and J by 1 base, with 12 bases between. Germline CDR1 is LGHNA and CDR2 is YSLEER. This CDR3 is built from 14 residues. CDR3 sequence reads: CASRLGWGNTEAFF. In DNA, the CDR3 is TGCGCCAGCAGACTCGGGTGGGGGAACACTGAAGCTTTCTTT.

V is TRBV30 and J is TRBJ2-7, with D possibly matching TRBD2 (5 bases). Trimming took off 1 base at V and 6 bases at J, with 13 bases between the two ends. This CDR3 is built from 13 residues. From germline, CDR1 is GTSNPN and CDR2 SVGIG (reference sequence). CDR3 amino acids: CAWSGWPGGEQYF. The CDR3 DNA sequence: TGTGCCTGGAGTGGGTGGCCTGGAGGCGAGCAGTACTTC.